A single T cell receptor beta chain is shown here with its context. The data are from a study of blood T cell repertoires in COVID-19. Repertoires were generated with immunoSEQ multiplex PCR, while TCRdb's copy carries only in-frame clones and drops some. The sample holds almost 85,000 clones; approximately 90% are singletons and the top ten take around 1%. Germline CDR1 reads SGHNT; CDR2 reads YYREEE (reference sequence). The CDR3 loop spans 15 amino acids. V dropped 2 bases and J dropped 2 bases, with 12 bases sitting between them. This TCR came from a woman aged 45-65 years with acute COVID-19. Material: PBMCs or T cells enriched from blood (not recorded which). The chain employs TRBV5-4 and TRBJ2-3; tentatively, D is TRBD2 (6 bases). As DNA, the CDR3 is TGTGCCAGCAGCTTAAGGAGCGGGTACACAGATACGCAGTATTTT. Its translation: CASSLRSGYTDTQYF.